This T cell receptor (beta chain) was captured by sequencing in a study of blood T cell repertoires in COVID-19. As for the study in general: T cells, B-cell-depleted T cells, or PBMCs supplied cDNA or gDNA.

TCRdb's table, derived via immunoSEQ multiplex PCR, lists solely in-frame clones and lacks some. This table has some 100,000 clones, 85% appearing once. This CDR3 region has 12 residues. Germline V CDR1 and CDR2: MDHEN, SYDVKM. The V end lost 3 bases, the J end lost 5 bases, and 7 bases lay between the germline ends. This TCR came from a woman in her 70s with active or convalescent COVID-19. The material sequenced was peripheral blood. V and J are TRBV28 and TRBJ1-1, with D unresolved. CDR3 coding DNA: TGTGCCAGCAGTTTGGTAGAAACTGAAGCTTTCTTT. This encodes CASSLVETEAFF. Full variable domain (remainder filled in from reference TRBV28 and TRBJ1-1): DVKVTQSSRYLVKRTGEKVFLECVQDMDHENMFWYRQDPGLGLRLIYFSYDVKMKEKGDIPEGYSVSREKKERFSLILESASTNQTSMYLCASSLVETEAFFGQGTRLTVV.